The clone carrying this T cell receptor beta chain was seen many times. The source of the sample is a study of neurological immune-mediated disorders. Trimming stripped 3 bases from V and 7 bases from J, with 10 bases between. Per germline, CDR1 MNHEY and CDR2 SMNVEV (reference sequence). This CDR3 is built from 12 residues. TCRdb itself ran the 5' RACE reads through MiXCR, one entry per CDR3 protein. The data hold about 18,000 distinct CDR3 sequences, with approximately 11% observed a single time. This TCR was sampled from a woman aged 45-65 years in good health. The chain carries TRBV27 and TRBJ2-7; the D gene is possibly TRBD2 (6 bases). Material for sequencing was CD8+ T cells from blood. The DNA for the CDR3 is TGTGCCAGCAGTTTCGGGGGAGGAGAGCAGTACTTC. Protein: CASSFGGGEQYF.